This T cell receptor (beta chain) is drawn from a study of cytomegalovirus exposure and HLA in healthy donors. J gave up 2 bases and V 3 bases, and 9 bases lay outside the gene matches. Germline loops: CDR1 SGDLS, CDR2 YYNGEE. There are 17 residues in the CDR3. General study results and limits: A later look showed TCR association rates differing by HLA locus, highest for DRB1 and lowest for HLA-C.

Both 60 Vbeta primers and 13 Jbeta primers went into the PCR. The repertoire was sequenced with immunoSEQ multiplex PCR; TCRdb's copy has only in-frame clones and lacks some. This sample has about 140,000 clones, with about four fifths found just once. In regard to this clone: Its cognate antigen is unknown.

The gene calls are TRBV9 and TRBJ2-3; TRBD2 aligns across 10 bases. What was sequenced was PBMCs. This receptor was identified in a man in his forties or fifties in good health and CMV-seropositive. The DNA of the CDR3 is TGTGCCAGCAGCGCATATAGCGGGAGGCTCTCCACAGATACGCAGTATTTT. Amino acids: CASSAYSGRLSTDTQYF. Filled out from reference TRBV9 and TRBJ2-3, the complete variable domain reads DSGVTQTPKHLITATGQRVTLRCSPRSGDLSVYWYQQSLDQGLQFLIQYYNGEERAKGNILERFSAQQFPDLHSELNLSSLELGDSALYFCASSAYSGRLSTDTQYFGPGTRLTVL.